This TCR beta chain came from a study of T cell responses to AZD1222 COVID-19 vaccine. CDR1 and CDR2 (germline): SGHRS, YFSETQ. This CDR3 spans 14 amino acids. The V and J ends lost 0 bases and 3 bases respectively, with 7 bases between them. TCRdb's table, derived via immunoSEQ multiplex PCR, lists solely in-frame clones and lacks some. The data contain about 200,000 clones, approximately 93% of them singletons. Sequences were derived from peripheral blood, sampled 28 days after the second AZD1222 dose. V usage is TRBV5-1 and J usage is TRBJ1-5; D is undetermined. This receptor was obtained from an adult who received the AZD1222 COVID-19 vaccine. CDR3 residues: CASSLGSPNQPQHF. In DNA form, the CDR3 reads TGCGCCAGCAGCTTGGGCAGCCCCAATCAGCCCCAGCATTTT.